A selection of T cell receptor beta chains follows, all from one sample in a study of T cell responses to AZD1222 COVID-19 vaccine. Here immunoSEQ multiplex PCR was the method, and the copy in TCRdb shows in-frame clones only, minus some. The profile shows more than 60,000 clones, 80% to 90% of them singletons. The specimen was peripheral blood, collected on day 0 of AZD1222 vaccination. These receptors were collected from an adult in good health. Both conserved end residues are part of each CDR3. The D gene is left open where the match is weak. Some rows mark clone size as missing; the rest say once, few, many or name a class of expanded clone.

d_call clone_size j_call v_call cdr3_aa cdr3_nt
TRBD2 - TRBJ2-1 TRBV6-5 CASRLIAGYNEQFF TGTGCCAGCAGGTTGATAGCGGGGTACAATGAGCAGTTCTTC
- - TRBJ2-2 TRBV4-2 CASSQDGGTGELFF TGTGCCAGCAGCCAAGATGGGGGTACCGGGGAGCTGTTTTTT
TRBD2 - TRBJ2-2 TRBV7-6 CASSSLRTSERTGELFF TGTGCCAGCAGCTCCCTCCGGACTAGCGAGCGCACCGGGGAGCTGTTTTTT
- - TRBJ2-7 TRBV4-1 CASSLGYSMAYEQYF TGCGCCAGCAGCTTAGGTTACTCGATGGCCTACGAGCAGTACTTC
TRBD1 - TRBJ1-1 TRBV28 CASSETGTWNTEAFF TGTGCCAGCAGCGAGACAGGGACTTGGAACACTGAAGCTTTCTTT
TRBD1 - TRBJ2-1 TRBV7-2 CASSLSGGGLFEQFF TGTGCCAGCAGCTTATCAGGGGGCGGTTTGTTTGAGCAGTTCTTC
- - TRBJ2-5 TRBV5-4 CASGTLIGEETQYF TGTGCCAGCGGAACACTTATAGGGGAAGAGACCCAGTACTTC
- few TRBJ2-2 TRBV7-2 CASSSGQNTGELFF TGTGCCAGCAGCTCGGGACAGAACACCGGGGAGCTGTTTTTT
- - TRBJ2-1 TRBV19 CASSPRDWERIGEQFF TGTGCCAGTAGTCCCCGGGACTGGGAACGTATCGGTGAGCAGTTCTTC
TRBD2 - TRBJ2-3 TRBV5-1 CASSYNLAGGTDTQYF TGCGCCAGCAGTTACAACCTAGCGGGAGGAACAGATACGCAGTATTTT
TRBD2 - TRBJ2-5 TRBV5-1 CASSRGRGGETQYF TGCGCCAGCAGCCGCGGGAGGGGAGGAGAGACCCAGTACTTC
- - TRBJ2-3 TRBV7-2 CASSPPSRRARDTQYF TGTGCCAGCAGCCCCCCCAGCCGGAGGGCCAGAGATACGCAGTATTTT
TRBD2 - TRBJ2-3 TRBV10-3 CAISERTSGRGDTQYF TGTGCCATCAGTGAACGGACTAGCGGGAGGGGAGATACGCAGTATTTT
- - TRBJ1-3 TRBV9 CASSVSDAGNTIYF TGTGCCAGCAGCGTCTCTGATGCTGGAAACACCATATATTTT
- - TRBJ2-2 TRBV6-5 CASSYSRYTGELFF TGTGCCAGCAGTTACTCGAGGTACACCGGGGAGCTGTTTTTT
TRBD1 - TRBJ1-2 TRBV11-1 CASSGPGQGARGYTF TGTGCCAGCAGCGGTCCGGGACAGGGGGCTCGAGGCTACACCTTC
TRBD1 - TRBJ1-1 TRBV19 CASNFNRGTEAFF TGTGCCAGTAACTTCAACAGGGGGACTGAAGCTTTCTTT
TRBD1 - TRBJ2-2 TRBV5-1 CASSRGQGNTGELFF TGCGCCAGCAGCAGGGGACAGGGGAACACCGGGGAGCTGTTTTTT
- - TRBJ2-4 TRBV10-2 CAGSDPVGGERNIQYF TGCGCCGGCAGTGATCCAGTCGGGGGAGAGAGAAACATTCAGTACTTC
- - TRBJ2-5 TRBV28 CASSLGGNVETQYF TGTGCCAGCAGTTTAGGGGGGAACGTAGAGACCCAGTACTTC
TRBD1 - TRBJ2-1 TRBV5-6 CASSPLGTGSSYNEQFF TGTGCCAGCAGCCCTCTGGGGACAGGGAGCTCCTACAATGAGCAGTTCTTC
TRBD2 once TRBJ2-3 TRBV2 CASIIGLASGEGQYF TGTGCCAGCATCATAGGACTAGCCTCGGGAGAAGGGCAGTATTTT
- - TRBJ1-1 TRBV11-2 CATRTSLGSTEAFF TGTGCCACCCGGACATCCCTGGGTAGCACTGAAGCTTTCTTT
- - TRBJ2-5 TRBV9 CASSARSRTSQETQYF TGTGCCAGCAGCGCCCGTAGCCGTACCTCCCAAGAGACCCAGTACTTC
TRBD1 - TRBJ2-1 TRBV7-8 CASSLSRTGAYNEQFF TGTGCCAGCAGCTTATCAAGGACAGGGGCTTACAATGAGCAGTTCTTC
TRBD2 - TRBJ2-1 TRBV15 CATSRDAGLATYNEQFF TGTGCCACCAGCAGAGATGCGGGACTAGCGACGTACAATGAGCAGTTCTTC
- - TRBJ1-4 TRBV18 CASSQGEDEKLFF TGTGCCAGCTCACAGGGAGAGGATGAAAAACTGTTTTTT
- - TRBJ1-4 TRBV14 CASSQDPTARGEKLFF TGTGCCAGCAGCCAAGACCCTACAGCAAGAGGAGAAAAACTGTTTTTT
- once TRBJ1-1 TRBV3-1/TRBV3-2 CASSQFESERAFF TGTGCCAGCAGCCAATTTGAAAGCGAGCGAGCTTTCTTT
- - TRBJ2-1 TRBV11-2 CASRPRSGAYNEQFF TGTGCCAGCAGACCCCGATCGGGCGCCTACAATGAGCAGTTCTTC
- once TRBJ2-5 TRBV7-8 CASSSTTGQQETQYF TGTGCCAGCAGCTCAACCACCGGACAGCAAGAGACCCAGTACTTC
- - TRBJ1-1 TRBV2 CASRYQYTEAFF TGTGCCAGCAGGTACCAGTACACTGAAGCTTTCTTT
- - TRBJ2-7 TRBV10-3 CATRRAGVSYEQYF TGTGCCACCAGGAGGGCAGGGGTCTCCTACGAGCAGTACTTC
TRBD1 - TRBJ2-3 TRBV25-1 CASSEDRGWTDTQYF TGTGCCAGCAGTGAGGACAGGGGGTGGACAGATACGCAGTATTTT
- - TRBJ2-1 TRBV19 CASSMAVRGNEQFF TGTGCCAGTAGTATGGCAGTGAGGGGTAATGAGCAGTTCTTC
- once TRBJ2-1 TRBV24-1 CATSLGNEQFF TGTGCCACGAGTTTGGGGAATGAGCAGTTCTTC
- - TRBJ1-1 TRBV29-1 CSVEDRTRNTEAFF TGCAGCGTTGAAGATCGAACCAGGAACACTGAAGCTTTCTTT
TRBD1 - TRBJ2-7 TRBV27 CASSPGDRDYEQYF TGTGCCAGCAGTCCTGGGGACAGGGACTACGAGCAGTACTTC
TRBD2 - TRBJ2-5 TRBV11-3 CASSVGLAGVKETQYF TGTGCCAGCAGCGTGGGACTAGCGGGAGTCAAAGAGACCCAGTACTTC
- - TRBJ2-2 TRBV6-5 CASSYNPGARELFF TGTGCCAGCAGTTACAATCCGGGGGCCCGAGAGCTGTTTTTT
TRBD1 - TRBJ1-2 TRBV18 CASSLWTGDGYTF TGTGCCAGCTCACTCTGGACAGGGGATGGCTACACCTTC
- - TRBJ1-1 TRBV27 CASSRVQGGTEAFF TGTGCCAGCAGCAGAGTACAGGGTGGGACTGAAGCTTTCTTT
- - TRBJ2-2 TRBV7-3 CASSGSGNTGELFF TGTGCCAGCAGCGGTTCGGGGAACACCGGGGAGCTGTTTTTT
- - TRBJ1-2 TRBV5-5 CASRDFGPRGYTF TGTGCCAGCAGGGATTTCGGGCCGCGGGGCTACACCTTC
TRBD2 - TRBJ2-4 TRBV19 CASTLSGRVLMKDKNIQYF TGTGCCAGTACCTTAAGCGGGAGGGTCCTAATGAAGGACAAAAACATTCAGTACTTC
TRBD2 few TRBJ2-2 TRBV5-4 CASSPGLAGVNTGELFF TGTGCCAGCAGCCCGGGACTAGCGGGAGTTAACACCGGGGAGCTGTTTTTT
- few TRBJ1-5 TRBV15 CATSRDGGSGQPQHF TGTGCCACCAGCAGAGATGGGGGAAGCGGTCAGCCCCAGCATTTT
- - TRBJ1-2 TRBV3-1/TRBV3-2 CASSHYAGRDYGYTF TGTGCCAGCAGCCACTATGCAGGGAGGGACTATGGCTACACCTTC
TRBD1 - TRBJ1-4 TRBV5-5 CASSPLDRAELFF TGTGCCAGCAGCCCACTGGACAGGGCGGAACTGTTTTTT
TRBD1 - TRBJ2-2 TRBV29-1 CSVTGAANTGELFF TGCAGCGTTACAGGGGCCGCGAACACCGGGGAGCTGTTTTTT
- - TRBJ2-5 TRBV24-1 CATRRSVEETQYF TGTGCCACCAGACGTTCCGTGGAGGAGACCCAGTACTTC
TRBD1 - TRBJ1-2 TRBV11-2 CASSQPDRVYYGYTF TGTGCCAGCAGCCAGCCCGACAGGGTGTACTATGGCTACACCTTC
- once TRBJ1-2 TRBV6-6 CASSSTYRDVATTF TGTGCCAGCAGTTCGACGTATAGAGATGTGGCTACTACCTTC
TRBD2 - TRBJ2-2 TRBV19 CASSSTSGVTGELFF TGTGCCAGTAGTTCAACTAGCGGAGTCACCGGGGAGCTGTTTTTT
- - TRBJ1-2 TRBV4-3 CASSQDQDGIYGYTF TGCGCCAGCAGCCAAGATCAAGACGGTATCTATGGCTACACCTTC
TRBD2 - TRBJ2-1 TRBV4-1 CASSQDSRGGPGYNEQFF TGCGCCAGCAGCCAAGATTCGAGGGGAGGGCCTGGCTACAATGAGCAGTTCTTC
- - TRBJ2-7 TRBV7-3 CASSLNGFYEQYF TGTGCCAGCAGCTTAAACGGATTCTACGAGCAGTACTTC
- - TRBJ1-2 TRBV6-5 CASRPTLHGQGYTF TGTGCCAGCAGACCGACGCTCCACGGGCAGGGCTACACCTTC